The next 18 T cell receptor beta chains were all read from a single sample in a study of graft-versus-host responses after intestinal transplantation. The antigens of these receptors remain unknown. Only in-frame clones appear in the TCRdb table, and some are missing; sequencing was by immunoSEQ multiplex PCR. The table records 65,000 to 90,000 clones, less than 95% of them present only once. This material consisted of unstimulated CD8+ T cells sorted from spleen or lymph node cells, taken before transplant. The receptors stem from a human donor who was the organ donor for an intestinal transplant.

The gene calls are TRBV9 and TRBJ2-1; 14 bases agree with TRBD2. The germline V gene has CDR1 SGDLS and CDR2 YYNGEE. Germline trimming cut 3 bases from V and 8 bases from J; bases unmatched to any gene: 10. CDR3 length equals 17 residues. The CDR3, as DNA: TGTGCCAGCAGCGCGACTAGCGGGAGGGCCTTTCCCGATGAGCAGTTCTTC. It translates to CASSATSGRAFPDEQFF.

This clone was seen only once. The chain combines TRBV11-2 with TRBJ1-2; TRBD1 matches 8 bases. V lost 6 bases, J lost 4 bases, and 13 bases stayed unmatched. The germline V gene has CDR1 SGHAT and CDR2 FQNNGV. The CDR3 contains 16 residues. CDR3 in amino acids: CASSPAPDRGTYGYTF. CDR3 DNA sequence: TGTGCCAGCAGTCCGGCCCCCGACAGGGGTACCTATGGCTACACCTTC.

The chain couples TRBV4-2 to TRBJ2-6; D gene uncertain. Trimming took 4 bases from V and 0 from J, leaving 13 bases between them. The V gene's germline CDR1 is LGHNA and CDR2 YNFKEQ. This CDR3 has 17 amino acids. CDR3: CASSPPLGLSGANVLTF. CDR3 in DNA: TGTGCCAGCAGCCCGCCCCTAGGGCTCTCTGGGGCCAACGTCCTGACTTTC.

The chain recombines TRBV6-5 with TRBJ1-2, with unresolved D. The CDR3 is made up of 13 amino acids. CDR1 is MNHEY, CDR2 SVGAGI, per germline. Trimming took off 0 bases at V and 8 bases at J, with 10 bases between the two ends. The CDR3 protein is CASSYSQVEGYTF. For the CDR3, the DNA is TGTGCCAGCAGTTACTCCCAGGTGGAGGGCTACACCTTC.

In nucleotides, the CDR3 is TGTGCCAGCAGCGACCCGGACAGGGGGTCCACTGAAGCTTTCTTT. This gives the protein CASSDPDRGSTEAFF. This chain joins TRBV6-1 and TRBJ1-1; TRBD1 matches at 10 bases. CDR3 length equals 15 residues. Germline CDR1 reads MNHNS; CDR2 reads SASEGT. V trimming: 6 bases; J trimming: 4 bases; junction bases outside the gene matches: 8.

V and J are TRBV4-1 and TRBJ2-1; D perhaps matches TRBD2 (5 bases). CDR3 length: 16 residues. The germline V gene encodes CDR1 MGHRA and CDR2 YSYEKL. V shed 4 bases and J shed 2 bases, with 15 bases lying between them. The CDR3 DNA sequence: TGCGCCAGCAGCCTGAGGGTGAGGAATCCCTACAATGAGCAGTTCTTC. This codes for CASSLRVRNPYNEQFF.

The V gene is TRBV29-1, the J gene TRBJ2-2, with 7 bases lining up with TRBD2. The CDR3 extends over 14 amino acids. Trimming removed 1 base from V and 3 bases from J; junction bases left unmatched: 2. Germline loops: CDR1 SQVTM, CDR2 ANQGSEA. CDR3 loop: CSVEAGLYTGELFF. CDR3 DNA sequence: TGCAGCGTTGAAGCGGGACTATACACCGGGGAGCTGTTTTTT.

V gene TRBV5-1 combines with J gene TRBJ2-3, with 9 bases aligning to TRBD2. The CDR3 sequence is 16 residues long. CDR1 SGHRS and CDR2 YFSETQ come from the germline V gene. Trimming removed 5 bases from V and 4 bases from J; junction bases left unmatched: 11. DNA for the CDR3: TGCGCCAGCAGTTTTCTAGGAGCGGGAGGCCCAGATACGCAGTATTTT. It encodes CASSFLGAGGPDTQYF.

The J gene is TRBJ2-1, the V gene TRBV6-5; TRBD2 matches 11 bases. V was clipped by 5 bases and J by 6 bases; unmatched bases: 3. From germline, CDR1 is MNHEY and CDR2 SVGAGI. The CDR3 runs to 14 residues. The DNA for the CDR3 is TGTGCCAGCAGTCCTAGCGGGGGGACCAATGAGCAGTTCTTC. Its protein is CASSPSGGTNEQFF.

The CDR3, as DNA: TGTGCCAGCAGTCTACTAGCGGGAGAGACAGATACGCAGTATTTT. It specifies CASSLLAGETDTQYF. The chain uses TRBV6-5 and TRBJ2-3, with 11 bases matching TRBD2. In germline, CDR1 is MNHEY, CDR2 SVGAGI. The junction had 4 bases not matched to a gene; V was cut back by 5 bases and J by 3 bases. This CDR3 region has 15 residues.

The chain uses TRBV5-6 and TRBJ2-2; D is unclear. Germline CDR1 SGHDT, CDR2 YYEEEE. V was clipped by 3 bases and J by 2 bases, with 14 bases between them. This CDR3 has 16 amino acids. The CDR3 protein is CASSSVWAVNTGELFF. DNA for the CDR3: TGTGCCAGCAGCTCAGTTTGGGCCGTAAACACCGGGGAGCTGTTTTTT.

As regards this clone: The junction differs from germline at one of its ends, possibly a read error. The chain uses TRBV5-4 and TRBJ2-2, with unresolved D. Germline V CDR1 and CDR2: SGHNT, YYREEE (reference sequence). The length of the CDR3 is 14 residues. The CDR3 is CAGSLAGLGGELFF. CDR3 bases: TGTGCCGGCAGCTTGGCTGGCCTGGGGGGGGAGCTGTTTTTT.

The rearrangement uses TRBV27 and TRBJ1-2; D possibly corresponds to TRBD1 (5 bases). V was clipped by 6 bases and J by 6 bases, with 17 bases between them. CDR1 is MNHEY, CDR2 SMNVEV, per germline (reference sequence). The CDR3 totals 14 residues. The CDR3 loop reads CASSPFRERDGYTF. The CDR3 nucleotides are TGTGCCAGCAGCCCTTTCAGGGAACGGGATGGCTACACCTTC.

CDR3 nucleotides: TGTGCCAGCAGCTTTAGCGGGAGGGCCGGAGATACGCAGTATTTT. Protein sequence: CASSFSGRAGDTQYF. The rearrangement links TRBV28 to TRBJ2-3; 11 bases fit TRBD2. Germline-derived CDR1 and CDR2 are MDHEN and SYDVKM. Trimming at V came to 6 bases and at J to 5 bases, leaving 7 bases not matched to a gene. The CDR3 has 15 amino acids.

The chain has TRBV6-5 and TRBJ1-2; unclear D gene. CDR1 MNHEY and CDR2 SVGAGI come from the germline V gene. V lost 7 bases, J lost 3 bases, and 12 bases lay in between. The CDR3 consists of 13 residues. The CDR3: CASTLRKDYGYTF. Written as DNA, the CDR3 is TGTGCCAGCACCCTCAGGAAGGACTATGGCTACACCTTC.

J is TRBJ2-7 and V is TRBV27; 11 bases map to TRBD2. With 6 bases clipped from V and 2 bases from J, the junction kept 6 bases outside the gene matches. The CDR3 contains 15 residues. Germline CDR1 MNHEY, CDR2 SMNVEV (reference sequence). Here the CDR3 reads CASSAGTSGTYEQYF. CDR3 DNA: TGTGCCAGCAGCGCTGGGACTAGCGGAACCTACGAGCAGTACTTC.

This clone was picked up a small number of times. The chain combines TRBV10-1 with TRBJ2-7; 8 bases agree with TRBD1. Germline-derived CDR1 and CDR2 are WNHNN and SYGVQD (reference sequence). This CDR3 is 14 amino acids long. Trimming removed 5 bases from V and 5 bases from J; junction bases left unmatched: 8. The CDR3 DNA reads as TGCGCCAGCAGTAGGACAGGGAACCTTAACGAGCAGTACTTC. Amino acid sequence: CASSRTGNLNEQYF.

This CDR3 is CASSRPLGQIYEQYF. CDR3 sequence (DNA): TGTGCCAGCAGCCGGCCCCTGGGACAGATCTACGAGCAGTACTTC. This sequence joins TRBV7-9 and TRBJ2-7; TRBD1 aligns across 7 bases. CDR3 size: 15 residues. The germline CDR1 and CDR2 sequences are SEHNR and FQNEAQ (reference sequence). The J segment lost 3 bases and the V segment lost 5 bases, leaving 10 bases of the junction unmatched.